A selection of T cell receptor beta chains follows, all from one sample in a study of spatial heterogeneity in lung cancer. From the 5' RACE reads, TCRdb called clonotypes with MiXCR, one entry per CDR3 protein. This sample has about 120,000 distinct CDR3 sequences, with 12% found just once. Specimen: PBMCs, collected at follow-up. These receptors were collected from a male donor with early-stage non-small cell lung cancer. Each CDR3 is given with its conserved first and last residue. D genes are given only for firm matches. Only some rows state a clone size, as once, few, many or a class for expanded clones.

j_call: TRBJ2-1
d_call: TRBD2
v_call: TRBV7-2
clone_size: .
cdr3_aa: CASSWEGPRAYNEQFF
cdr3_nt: TGTGCCAGCAGCTGGGAGGGGCCGCGCGCCTACAATGAGCAGTTCTTC

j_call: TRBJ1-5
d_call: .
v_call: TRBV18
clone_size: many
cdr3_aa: CASSLGHSNQPQHF
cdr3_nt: TGTGCCAGCTCACTCGGACACAGCAATCAGCCCCAGCATTTT

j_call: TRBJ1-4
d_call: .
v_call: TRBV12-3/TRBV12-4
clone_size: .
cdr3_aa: CASSFTGEKLFF
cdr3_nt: TGTGCCAGCAGTTTTACAGGAGAAAAACTGTTTTTT

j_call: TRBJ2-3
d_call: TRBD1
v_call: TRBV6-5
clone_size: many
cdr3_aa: CASRPGGRTDTQYF
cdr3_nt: TGTGCCAGCAGACCAGGGGGCAGGACAGATACGCAGTATTTT

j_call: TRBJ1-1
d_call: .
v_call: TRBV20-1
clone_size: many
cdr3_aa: CSAHPGGTEAFF
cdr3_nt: TGCAGTGCTCATCCCGGCGGAACTGAAGCTTTCTTT

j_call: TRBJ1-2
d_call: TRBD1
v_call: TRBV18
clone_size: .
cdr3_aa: CASSPGTGGVYGYTF
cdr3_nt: TGTGCCAGCTCACCCGGGACAGGGGGCGTCTATGGCTACACCTTC

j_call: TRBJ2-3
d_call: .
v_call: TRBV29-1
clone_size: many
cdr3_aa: CSVNPAGATDTQYF
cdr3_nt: TGCAGCGTTAACCCCGCGGGGGCCACAGATACGCAGTATTTT

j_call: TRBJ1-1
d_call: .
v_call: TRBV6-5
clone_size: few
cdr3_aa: CASRKGWTVNTEAFF
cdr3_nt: TGTGCCAGCAGAAAAGGCTGGACGGTGAACACTGAAGCTTTCTTT

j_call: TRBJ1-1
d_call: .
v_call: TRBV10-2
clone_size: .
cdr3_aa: CASSASRGWEAFF
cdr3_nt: TGCGCCAGCAGTGCCTCGAGAGGGTGGGAAGCTTTCTTT

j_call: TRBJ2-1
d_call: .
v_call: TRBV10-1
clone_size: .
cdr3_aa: CASGQKQGNEQFF
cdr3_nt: TGCGCCAGCGGGCAAAAACAGGGCAATGAGCAGTTCTTC

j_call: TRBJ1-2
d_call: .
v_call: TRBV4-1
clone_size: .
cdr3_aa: CASSQFTVVHNYGYTF
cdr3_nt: TGCGCCAGCAGCCAATTTACAGTCGTCCACAACTATGGCTACACCTTC

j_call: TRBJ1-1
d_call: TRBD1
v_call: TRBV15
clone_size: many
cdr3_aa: CATSRDRGPEAFF
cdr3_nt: TGTGCCACCAGCAGGGACAGGGGTCCCGAAGCTTTCTTT

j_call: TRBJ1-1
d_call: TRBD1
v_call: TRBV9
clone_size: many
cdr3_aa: CASSVRQGKTEAFF
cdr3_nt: TGTGCCAGCAGCGTCCGACAGGGGAAGACTGAAGCTTTCTTT

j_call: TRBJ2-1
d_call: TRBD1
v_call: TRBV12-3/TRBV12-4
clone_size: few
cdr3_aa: CASTQQGMNEQFF
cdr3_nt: TGTGCCAGCACCCAACAGGGGATGAATGAGCAGTTCTTC

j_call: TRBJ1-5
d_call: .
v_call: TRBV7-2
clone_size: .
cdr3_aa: CASSDTGGGARQPQHF
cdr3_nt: TGTGCCAGCAGCGACACGGGCGGGGGAGCGCGTCAGCCCCAGCATTTT

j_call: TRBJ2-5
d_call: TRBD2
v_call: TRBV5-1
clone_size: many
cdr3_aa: CASSSSGTSGSGQETQYF
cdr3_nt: TGCGCCAGCAGCTCCTCCGGAACTAGCGGATCGGGCCAGGAGACCCAGTACTTC

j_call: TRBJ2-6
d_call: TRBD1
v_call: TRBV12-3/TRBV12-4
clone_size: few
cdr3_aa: CASSSQGASGANVLTF
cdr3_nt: TGTGCCAGCAGCTCACAGGGGGCATCTGGGGCCAACGTCCTGACTTTC

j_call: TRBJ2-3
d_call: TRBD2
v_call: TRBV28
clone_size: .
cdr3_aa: CASIPERLAVSTSTDTQYF
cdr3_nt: TGTGCCAGCATTCCCGAGCGACTAGCGGTTTCCACTAGCACAGATACGCAGTATTTT

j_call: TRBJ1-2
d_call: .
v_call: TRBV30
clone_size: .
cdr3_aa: CAWMDKYGYTF
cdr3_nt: TGTGCCTGGATGGATAAGTATGGCTACACCTTC

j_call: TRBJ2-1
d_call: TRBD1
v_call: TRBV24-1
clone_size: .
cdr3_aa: CATSAQDRTTYNEQFF
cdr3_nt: TGTGCCACCAGTGCTCAGGACAGGACCACCTACAATGAGCAGTTCTTC

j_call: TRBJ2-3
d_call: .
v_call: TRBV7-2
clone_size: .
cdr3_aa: CASSPGPDTQYF
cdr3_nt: TGTGCCAGCAGCCCCGGACCAGATACGCAGTATTTT

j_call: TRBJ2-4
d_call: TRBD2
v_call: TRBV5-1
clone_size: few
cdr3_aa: CASSLRGVKNIQYF
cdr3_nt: TGCGCCAGCAGCTTGCGGGGGGTCAAAAACATTCAGTACTTC

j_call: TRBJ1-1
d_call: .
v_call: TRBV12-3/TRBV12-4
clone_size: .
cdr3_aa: CASSLAGENTEAFF
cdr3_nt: TGTGCCAGCAGTTTAGCGGGGGAGAACACTGAAGCTTTCTTT

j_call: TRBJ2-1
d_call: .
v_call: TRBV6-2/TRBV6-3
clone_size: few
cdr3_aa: CASTPSSGNYNEQFF
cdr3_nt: TGTGCCAGCACCCCATCGTCAGGGAACTACAATGAGCAGTTCTTC